Included here is one T cell receptor (beta chain) sequence, with context. Its recognized antigen is unknown. Per-base quality was not reported, and no clone a single base away is much larger than it. The library came from the immunoSEQ multiplex PCR assay. TCRdb obtained this table from immuneACCESS and retained in-frame rearrangements with V and J assigned. These tables miss some clones; where compared with another copy, unresolved V genes account for less than half of the shortfall, and the remainder is unexplained. The sample profile shows around 92,000 clones; approximately 78% of them were found once. The ten largest make up roughly 2% of the sample. This sample stems from a study of control samples from healthy donors and cancer patients (dated by TCRdb to about 2020). There are 17 amino acids in the CDR3, from cysteine to phenylalanine inclusive. Of all the DNA, just the CDR3 is kept, 51 bases in frame from base 1.

The clonotype was recovered from a man aged 55-75 years in good health. This receptor chain uses TRBV21-1 and TRBJ2-3; the table's D call, TRBD2, has no DNA check behind it. TRBV21-1 is a known pseudogene. What was sequenced was blood. The nucleotides are TGTGCCAGCAGCAACGATTACTCCGGAGAAAGCACAGATACGCAGTATTTT. This translates into CASSNDYSGESTDTQYF.